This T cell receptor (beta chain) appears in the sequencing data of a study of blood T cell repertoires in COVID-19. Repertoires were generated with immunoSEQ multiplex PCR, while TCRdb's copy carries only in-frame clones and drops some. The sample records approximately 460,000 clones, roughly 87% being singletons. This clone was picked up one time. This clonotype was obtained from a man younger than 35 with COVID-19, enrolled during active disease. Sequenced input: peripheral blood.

The CDR3 sequence is CASSLRGDQYF. CDR3 DNA: TGTGCCAGCAGCTTGAGGGGTGACCAGTACTTC. The chain carries TRBV5-6 and TRBJ2-7; D perhaps matches TRBD1 (5 bases). Germline assignment: CDR1 SGHDT and CDR2 YYEEEE. Trimming cost V 1 base and J 10 bases, with 9 bases left between them. The CDR3 is 11 amino acids.